Listed here is a single TCR beta chain. This clone was detected only a few times. Its antigen specificity is not known. Base qualities are not recorded, but no much larger clone differs from it by a single base. The sample originates from a study of cytomegalovirus exposure and HLA in healthy donors (dated by TCRdb to about 2017). Broadly, across the study: An earlier analysis of several hundred of the donors reported approximately 260 Gb of sequence data and around 110 million unique TCR beta sequences obtained from about 170 million T cells. The study combined high-throughput TCR immunosequencing, statistical association of individual TCRs with disease status, and machine learning to predict cytomegalovirus infection status. An early release that covered about 600 HLA-typed donors contained approximately 300 gigabases of sequencing data and roughly 84 million unique TCR sequences. Class I and class II HLA loci were covered by the typing at four-digit resolution. The aim of the study was to test whether cataloging public T cell receptors could identify signatures of past pathogen exposure. The T cell repertoires of several hundred subjects were profiled by immunosequencing and related to cytomegalovirus serostatus. Across approximately 420 genotyped donors of the cohort, an average of about 240,000 unique TCR beta nucleotide sequences per donor were sequenced, and approximately 17% of those sequences were non-productive. Along with the roughly 670-subject first cohort, a separate validation cohort of roughly 110 different subjects was used. An earlier analysis of some 500 of the donors used high-throughput TCR beta sequencing to judge whether each TCR beta V gene segment behaved as functional or pseudogenic. The genetic ancestry cluster associated with self-reported Caucasian donors included around four fifths of the approximately 410 genotyped donors. A later genetic analysis used genome-wide SNP genotypes for about 60% of the roughly 670 donors, treating that subset as a discovery cohort. Several DR-DQ haplotypes were treated as single units for association and clustering because of strong linkage in the cohort. Rather than using new phenotypic data, the later analysis identified candidate immune exposures from TCR beta sequences and from how often those sequences occurred across donors. Typing coverage varied by locus: about 629-630 donors for A, B, C, DRB1 and DQB1; some 520 for DQA1; more than 600 for DPA1; around 450 for DPB1. A later analysis re-analyzed previously published TCR beta repertoires from about 600 donors and added high-resolution HLA genotyping to study TCR occurrence patterns. Donor age, sex, ethnicity and CMV serostatus were collected together with the repertoire data. Every discovery cohort repertoire had been produced on one sequencing platform. What the research found in general, with its limitations: Some IMGT-functional V segments, including TRBV6-2 and TRBV6-3, could not be told apart with the 87-base-pair reads, so those segments were excluded. A further reported finding was that TCR beta sequences accurately predicted the HLA-A and HLA-B alleles for most subjects in the first cohort. Compared with equally common non-associated chains, HLA-associated TCR beta chains in a later analysis were more clonally expanded and had lower generation probabilities. Three of the identified cytomegalovirus-associated TCR beta chains were confirmed in vitro to be specific for cytomegalovirus antigens. A later genetic analysis reported fewer N-insertions in productive TCRs among donors in an Asian-associated ancestry cluster than the 666-donor mean. In a later analysis, most CMV-associated TCR beta chains were found to appear HLA-restricted, with HLA associations seemingly driven largely by CMV exposure. Only TCR beta chains were sequenced in this cohort, and the absence of alpha or paired-chain data limited detectable features. The classifier was reported to diagnose cytomegalovirus status with high specificity and sensitivity in both the original cohort and the validation cohort. Strong co-occurrence of HLA alleles, especially DR and DQ, made assigning TCR associations to individual alleles difficult. An earlier analysis of some 590 of the donors showed that most TCR beta V segments appeared in productive rearrangements either about 87% or about 30% of the time, which broadly matched IMGT annotations. HLA typing was unavailable for some donors at each locus, so association tests used only the typed subset. A later genetic analysis associated a missense DCLRE1C variant with V-gene and J-gene trimming of TCR beta chains, and an independent cohort replicated the association. Most TCR sequences were observed very rarely across donors, whereas some public TCRs were present in many individuals. Sequencing depth was assumed to be roughly uniform across donors in the presence/absence analyses, though that assumption may not hold. Linkage disequilibrium might explain the correlated functional status among segregating V segments, but an unknown experimental factor could not be ruled out. In a later analysis, some 17,000 TCR beta sequences were associated with specific HLA alleles at a false discovery rate of 0.05. Because counts were too low, seventeen rarely observed V segments, including chromosome 9 orphons, were left out of the earlier analysis of some 640 of the donors. The only immune exposure information available for the cohort was CMV serostatus. The study gave a list of under 200 TCR beta chains associated with cytomegalovirus. The authors suggested that the approach could potentially be generalized to other disease states and immunological phenotypes. In a later analysis, several top co-occurrence clusters were reported to appear linked to parvovirus B19, influenza, CMV and Epstein-Barr virus. A cluster of highly shared sequence variants was judged likely to represent a technical artifact of the sequencing pipeline. A later analysis found that TCR association rates varied across HLA loci, with DRB1 alleles showing the most associated TCRs and HLA-C alleles the fewest.

Relative to germline, V is 3 bases shorter and J is 3 bases shorter, with 11 bases between their ends. As encoded in the germline V gene (reference sequence), CDR1 is WNHNN while CDR2 is SYGVQD. From the cysteine up to the phenylalanine, the CDR3 has a length of 15 residues. Only the CDR3 DNA stays, 45 bases, in frame from base 1. Library prep was done by the immunoSEQ multiplex PCR assay. For the multiplex PCR, a mixture combining 60 forward primers for TCR Vbeta segments and 13 reverse primers for TCR Jbeta segments was used. The CDR3 region of rearranged TCR beta genes was amplified from genomic DNA with a multiplex PCR assay. On the Illumina HiSeq System, the amplified TCR beta libraries were sequenced as 87-base-pair reads. Per the original workflow: Across the 666 repertoires, a later analysis counted about 81 million unique TCR beta chains, roughly 11 million of which were shared by at least two donors. Raw reads were error-corrected and collapsed into unique sequences by a nearest-neighbor algorithm in which closely related sequences were merged to remove PCR and sequencing errors. To assign V, D and J gene segments, CDR3 sequences were aligned to IMGT reference sequences. Each retained sequence needed at least a six-nucleotide match to both a V gene segment and a J gene segment. Rearrangements were classified as productive when the CDR3 lacked stop codons and remained in frame with V and J, and all other rearrangements were classified as non-productive. CDR3 was defined according to IMGT convention as the region running from the second conserved V-encoded cysteine to the conserved J-encoded phenylalanine. The earlier analysis of about 570 of the donors excluded any sequence lacking an unambiguous match to a single V gene segment. In an earlier analysis of roughly 600 of the donors, a V segment was called functional when productive rearrangements were above 56.7%, and segregating when the standard deviation between donors exceeded 5%. A statistical classification framework was developed to diagnose cytomegalovirus status using the catalog of TCR beta chain sequences. V and J gene assignment, in a later analysis, came from comparing TCR nucleotide sequences with IMGT/GENE-DB human TR gene sequences. A later analysis assigned CDR3 sequences and most-parsimonious VDJ recombination scenarios with the TCRdist pipeline. In a later analysis, every TCR beta chain was defined by the combination of its CDR3 amino acid sequence and its V-gene family, and reads without a unique V-gene family were dropped. In a later analysis, 550 to 650 highly shared, low-generation-probability nucleotide sequences were removed to address suspected cross-contamination and a sequencing artifact. In a later analysis, a clonal expansion index was calculated for each public chain from normalized within-repertoire ranks of inferred template counts. In a later analysis, generation probabilities were computed using a VDJ recombination model fitted to out-of-frame rearrangements, and the results were checked against IGoR. In a later analysis, hypergeometric tests were used to score TCR-TCR, TCR-HLA and TCR-CMV co-occurrence, with a repertoire-size bias correction applied to TCR pairs. A later analysis estimated false discovery rates by permuting HLA or CMV assignments 20 times. In a later analysis, co-occurring TCRs were grouped with DBSCAN, and TCRdist sequence similarity was added when clustering was performed within HLA-allele-positive subsets. Repertoires with fewer than 30,000 or more than 120,000 public chains, plus five repertoires with anomalous nucleotide sharing, were excluded from co-occurrence clustering. TCRdb took over this immuneACCESS table, retaining in-frame rearrangements with V and J assigned. Such tables are incomplete; in checked studies, under half of the missing clones stem from an unresolved V gene, and the remainder is unexplained. V and J calls and clone size are as listed in that table; D and trimming were resolved from the DNA. Across this sample there are around 180,000 clones, with around 83% seen only once. Jointly, the top ten make up more than 0.95% of the sample.

The cohort comprised under 700 healthy bone marrow donors. Cohort members were all nominally healthy when sampled, although unrecorded immune exposures were likely present. The donor was CMV seropositive and belonged to the group of 250 to 350 seropositive cohort members. A peripheral blood sample was collected from each donor, and TCR beta sequencing was performed on peripheral blood mononuclear cells. Genomic DNA was extracted from the blood cell samples with the Qiagen DNeasy Blood Extraction Kit. The chain is assembled from TRBV10-1 and TRBJ2-2; D gene: possibly TRBD2, on 5 matching bases. The sequence was collected from a girl aged 2 to 10 in good health and CMV-seropositive. Sequencing was performed on PBMCs. This receptor has the CDR3 CASSERHGDTGELFF. The bases are TGCGCCAGCAGTGAACGACACGGGGACACCGGGGAGCTGTTTTTT.